This TCR beta chain stems from a study of T-cell memory formation after mild COVID-19. Study as a whole: TCR clusters showed largely donor specificity. Study observations and caveats: CD4/CD8 balance held among clones contracting day 15 to 85, and later expanders leaned CD4+. Contracting CD4+ clones sat mainly in CM and EM; CD8+ in EMRA.

UMIs and sample barcodes were carried by the TCR alpha and TCR beta cDNA libraries that 5'RACE produced using constant-segment primers. In TCRdb, the 5' RACE reads were re-called with MiXCR into one record per CDR3 protein. The data hold a few hundred thousand distinct CDR3 sequences, with just under 20% observed a single time. As regards this clonotype: What it recognizes is unknown.

This CDR3 has 14 residues. V lost 0 bases to trimming and J lost 1 base, with 6 bases between them. CDR1 and CDR2 (germline): KGHSH, LQKENI. Sequences were obtained from PBMCs or a T cell subset sorted from them (not recorded which). The V gene is TRBV18, the J gene TRBJ1-1; D not resolved. The sequence came from a man between 18 and 35 years old who had mild COVID-19 (a few samples of this study predate the infection). Cell type and time point are not known. As DNA, the CDR3 is TGTGCCAGCTCACCACCGTCCGAGAACACTGAAGCTTTCTTT. Protein product: CASSPPSENTEAFF.